What follows are 21 T cell receptor beta chains derived from one specimen sequenced in a study of blood T cell repertoires in COVID-19. Measured with immunoSEQ multiplex PCR; TCRdb has only the in-frame clones, and not every one. The sample shows a few hundred thousand clones, 65% to 90% of them seen only once. Input material: PBMCs or T cells enriched from blood (not recorded which). All receptors come from a man aged 30-40 years who had recovered from COVID-19.

The chain is built from TRBV11-2 and TRBJ1-1; perhaps TRBD1 as D (6 bases). This CDR3 has 13 amino acids. CDR1 and CDR2 (germline): SGHAT, FQNNGV. V was trimmed by 4 bases and J by 7 bases, leaving 13 bases between them. CDR3 sequence (DNA): TGTGCCAGCAGCTGGGATAGGGACATTGAAGCTTTCTTT. It encodes CASSWDRDIEAFF.

This sequence joins TRBV24-1 and TRBJ2-2; TRBD2 is a possible D gene (6 bases). Per the germline V gene, CDR1 is KGHDR and CDR2 is SFDVKD. The length of the CDR3 is 16 residues. The V and J ends lost 1 base and 3 bases respectively, with 11 bases between them. CDR3 bases: TGTGCCACCAGTGATTTTCCGGGAGCGGACACCGGGGAGCTGTTTTTT. Translated, it gives CATSDFPGADTGELFF.

The V and J genes are TRBV5-1 and TRBJ2-7; 11 bases are shared with TRBD2. With 4 bases clipped from V and 2 bases from J, the junction kept 20 bases outside the gene matches. This CDR3 spans 20 amino acids. Germline lookup yields CDR1 SGHRS and CDR2 YFSETQ. The CDR3 is CASSAAFGTSGVPPTYEQYF. CDR3 nucleotide sequence: TGCGCCAGCAGCGCGGCGTTCGGGACTAGCGGAGTTCCTCCCACCTACGAGCAGTACTTC.

This chain links TRBV27 with TRBJ2-7; the D gene is possibly TRBD1 (6 bases). Germline V lookup: CDR1 MNHEY, CDR2 SMNVEV (reference sequence). The V gene lost 10 bases and the J gene lost 7 bases, with 14 bases spanning the gap. This CDR3 region has 11 residues. The CDR3 spells CAIIQGGEQYF. CDR3 sequence (DNA): TGTGCCATCATACAGGGTGGGGAGCAGTACTTC.

This chain links TRBV5-1 with TRBJ1-1, with D maybe TRBD1 (6 bases). Trimming removed 4 bases from V and 3 bases from J, with 13 bases in between. Looked up from germline, CDR1 is SGHRS and CDR2 is YFSETQ. CDR3 size: 14 residues. The CDR3 DNA reads as TGCGCCAGCAGCGCGGACAGCGCCTACACTGAAGCTTTCTTT. Amino acid sequence: CASSADSAYTEAFF.

J is TRBJ1-2 and V is TRBV6-5; 10 positions match TRBD1. The ends lost 5 bases at V and 4 bases at J; junction bases unmatched: 4. The CDR3 runs to 14 residues. Germline-derived CDR1 and CDR2 are MNHEY and SVGAGI. The DNA for the CDR3 is TGTGCCAGCAGTCTCCGGGACAGGGGCTATGGCTACACCTTC. Residues: CASSLRDRGYGYTF.

This chain connects TRBV20-1 to TRBJ1-6, with 7 bases aligning to TRBD1. This CDR3 spans 14 amino acids. Trimming removed 3 bases from V and 6 bases from J; junction bases left unmatched: 5. Germline assignment: CDR1 DFQATT and CDR2 SNEGSKA (reference sequence). CDR3 residues: CSASSQGGNSPLHF. The CDR3 nucleotides read TGCAGTGCTAGTAGCCAGGGGGGTAATTCACCCCTCCACTTT.

V is TRBV6-5 and J is TRBJ2-5; perhaps TRBD2 as D (6 bases). The germline V gene encodes CDR1 MNHEY and CDR2 SVGAGI. The length of the CDR3 is 11 residues. V lost 6 bases, J lost 7 bases, and 9 bases lay in between. The CDR3 protein is CASSPGGTQYF. The CDR3 region has the DNA TGTGCCAGCAGCCCCGGGGGGACCCAGTACTTC.

This rearrangement joins TRBV2 to TRBJ2-1; 8 nucleotides match TRBD1. V lost 4 bases to trimming and J lost 6 bases; unmatched junction nucleotides: 5. Germline CDR1 is SNHLY and CDR2 is FYNNEI. The CDR3 spans 14 residues. CDR3 sequence reads: CASSAGQGANEQFF. The CDR3 nucleotides are TGTGCCAGCAGTGCTGGACAGGGTGCCAATGAGCAGTTCTTC.

The chain employs TRBV6-1 and TRBJ2-3, with 8 nucleotides matching TRBD2. From germline, CDR1 is MNHNS and CDR2 SASEGT. CDR3 size: 18 residues. After removal of 4 bases from V and 3 bases from J, the junction contained 15 bases not matched to a gene. As DNA, the CDR3 is TGTGCCAGCAGTGGAGGGAAGTGGCCGGGGGGGCGGACAGATACGCAGTATTTT. Its protein product is CASSGGKWPGGRTDTQYF.

This CDR3 is CASSSPQIEGLNYEQYF. In nucleotides, the CDR3 is TGTGCCAGCAGTTCGCCCCAAATAGAGGGACTAAACTACGAGCAGTACTTC. The chain has TRBV28 and TRBJ2-7, with TRBD2 matching over 7 bases. The germline V gene encodes CDR1 MDHEN and CDR2 SYDVKM. The CDR3 is 17 residues long. Germline trimming cut 4 bases from V and 3 bases from J; bases unmatched to any gene: 15. Complete variable domain (other parts from reference TRBV28 and TRBJ2-7): DVKVTQSSRYLVKRTGEKVFLECVQDMDHENMFWYRQDPGLGLRLIYFSYDVKMKEKGDIPEGYSVSREKKERFSLILESASTNQTSMYLCASSSPQIEGLNYEQYFGPGTRLTVT.

V is TRBV6-1 and J is TRBJ1-5; 8 bases fit TRBD1. Germline V CDR1 and CDR2: MNHNS, SASEGT. J was trimmed by 0 bases and V by 4 bases; bases with no gene match: 5. CDR3 length: 16 amino acids. CDR3 DNA: TGTGCCAGCAGTGGGACAGGGAGTTATAGCAATCAGCCCCAGCATTTT. The encoded protein is CASSGTGSYSNQPQHF.

The chain couples TRBV5-1 to TRBJ1-1; D not resolved. The CDR3 is 16 residues long. Germline V gives CDR1 SGHRS, CDR2 YFSETQ. V was shortened by 4 bases and J by 0 bases, with 16 bases between the two germline ends. In DNA form, the CDR3 reads TGCGCCAGCAGCCTTCAGGCCACTAGGATGAACACTGAAGCTTTCTTT. It encodes CASSLQATRMNTEAFF. The whole variable domain, remainder taken from reference TRBV5-1 and TRBJ1-1, is KAGVTQTPRYLIKTRGQQVTLSCSPISGHRSVSWYQQTPGQGLQFLFEYFSETQRNKGNFPGRFSGRQFSNSRSEMNVSTLELGDSALYLCASSLQATRMNTEAFFGQGTRLTVV.

The chain is built from TRBV18 and TRBJ2-3; 11 positions agree with TRBD2. V was pared by 5 bases and J by 3 bases, with 4 bases of the junction left unmatched. Germline V CDR1 and CDR2: KGHSH, LQKENI. CDR3 length: 15 residues. The CDR3 is CASSSLAGVTDTQYF. The CDR3 DNA is TGTGCCAGCTCATCACTAGCGGGGGTGACAGATACGCAGTATTTT.

This clone has only a few counts. This chain connects TRBV19 to TRBJ1-5; D may be TRBD1 (6 bases). CDR1 and CDR2 from the germline V gene are LNHDA and SQIVND (reference sequence). The CDR3 has 18 residues. The germline V and J ends were trimmed by 0 bases and 1 base, with 16 bases remaining between them. CDR3 loop: CASSIDRRQGLSNQPQHF. In nucleotides, the CDR3 is TGTGCCAGTAGTATAGATAGGCGGCAGGGGTTAAGCAATCAGCCCCAGCATTTT.

V is TRBV12-5 and J is TRBJ2-5, with D possibly matching TRBD2 (6 bases). V was pared by 0 bases and J by 11 bases, with 10 bases between. This CDR3 has 12 residues. CDR1 is LGHNT and CDR2 is FRNRAP in the germline V gene. Here the CDR3 reads CASGLVREQQYF. Here the CDR3 DNA reads TGTGCTAGTGGTTTGGTACGGGAGCAGCAGTACTTC. The variable domain in full, completed from reference TRBV12-5 and TRBJ2-5, reads DARVTQTPRHKVTEMGQEVTMRCQPILGHNTVFWYRQTMMQGLELLAYFRNRAPLDDSGMPKDRFSAEMPDATLATLKIQPSEPRDSAVYFCASGLVREQQYFGPGTRLLVL.

The rearrangement joins TRBV6-5 to TRBJ1-2, with TRBD1 matching over 8 bases. Germline lookup yields CDR1 MNHEY and CDR2 SVGAGI. The ends lost 7 bases at V and 3 bases at J; junction bases unmatched: 10. The CDR3 is made up of 15 amino acids. The CDR3 loop reads CASITGTGLDYGYTF. The CDR3 coding sequence is TGTGCCAGCATCACGGGGACAGGACTTGACTATGGCTACACCTTC.

About this clone: The sample contains more than one DNA sequence encoding this CDR3. The V gene is TRBV7-2, the J gene TRBJ1-2; 7 bases agree with TRBD1. CDR3 length equals 14 residues. Germline loops: CDR1 SGHTA, CDR2 FQGNSA. V shed 5 bases, J shed 0 bases, and the junction held 3 bases outside the gene matches. CDR3 in amino acids: CASSLGTANYGYTF. The CDR3 DNA follows: TGTGCCAGCAGCCTCGGGACAGCTAACTATGGCTACACCTTC. The full variable domain, its missing parts supplied by reference TRBV7-2 and TRBJ1-2, is GAGVSQSPSNKVTEKGKDVELRCDPISGHTALYWYRQSLGQGLEFLIYFQGNSAPDKSGLPSDRFSAERTGGSVSTLTIQRTQQEDSAVYLCASSLGTANYGYTFGSGTRLTVV.

The chain combines TRBV4-1 with TRBJ1-1; 7 positions agree with TRBD1. V was pared by 3 bases and J by 4 bases, with 5 bases of the junction left unmatched. CDR3 size: 14 residues. The germline V gene encodes CDR1 MGHRA and CDR2 YSYEKL. The CDR3 DNA sequence: TGCGCCAGCAGCCAGAGGGGGCCGGGCACTGAAGCTTTCTTT. Amino acids: CASSQRGPGTEAFF.

This clone came up once. The rearrangement uses TRBV9 and TRBJ1-2; tentatively, D is TRBD1 (5 bases). This CDR3 is 14 amino acids long. Looked up from germline, CDR1 is SGDLS and CDR2 is YYNGEE. The V end was cut by 5 bases, the J end by 4 bases, with 15 bases between. The DNA of the CDR3 is TGTGCCAGCAGGACAGCTTCCGCGACCTATGGCTACACCTTC. It specifies CASRTASATYGYTF.

This rearrangement joins TRBV19 to TRBJ1-1; D is unresolved. Germline loops: CDR1 LNHDA, CDR2 SQIVND (reference sequence). Trimming took off 3 bases at V and 8 bases at J, with 13 bases between the two ends. The CDR3 extends over 13 amino acids. CDR3 bases: TGTGCCAGTAGTATGGAAGGATGGAGAGAAGCTTTCTTT. This encodes CASSMEGWREAFF.